This T cell receptor (beta chain) was captured by sequencing in a study of tumor and adjacent non-tumor tissue in lung cancer. Findings and limits, study-wide: Significantly higher TCR diversity was found in tumor than normal lung.

The library came from three nested PCR rounds adapted from ARM-PCR protocols. TCRdb used MiXCR to reprocess the multiplex PCR reads, holding one entry per CDR3 protein. The sample consists of about 120,000 distinct CDR3 sequences, about 66% of them appearing once. This clonotype was counted many times. Its antigen is not known. The CDR3 has 15 residues. The V segment lost 4 bases and the J segment 6 bases; nucleotides outside the gene matches: 12. The template was RNA from unsorted bulk tissue. The specimen was lung tumor tissue. This receptor was identified in a man aged 25 to 45 with non-small cell lung cancer. V and J are TRBV12-3 or TRBV12-4 and TRBJ2-7, with 7 nucleotides matching TRBD1. CDR3 sequence: CASSSTDRVGAEQYF. CDR3 DNA: TGTGCCAGCAGTTCGACTGACAGGGTGGGAGCCGAGCAGTACTTC.